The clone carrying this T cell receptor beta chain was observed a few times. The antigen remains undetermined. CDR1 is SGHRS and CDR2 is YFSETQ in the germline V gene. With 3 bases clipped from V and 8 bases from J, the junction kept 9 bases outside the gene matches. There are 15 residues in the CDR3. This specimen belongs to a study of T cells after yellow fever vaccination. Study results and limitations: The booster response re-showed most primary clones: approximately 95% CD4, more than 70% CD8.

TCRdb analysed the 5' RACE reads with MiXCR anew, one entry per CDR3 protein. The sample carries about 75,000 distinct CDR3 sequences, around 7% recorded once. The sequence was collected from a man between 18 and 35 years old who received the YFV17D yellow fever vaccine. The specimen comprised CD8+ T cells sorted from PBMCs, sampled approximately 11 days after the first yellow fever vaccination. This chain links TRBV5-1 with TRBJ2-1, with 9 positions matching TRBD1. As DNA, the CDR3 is TGCGCCAGCAGCTGGGGACAGGGCAGGGGCTATGAGCAGTTCTTC. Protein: CASSWGQGRGYEQFF.